Presented here are 5 T cell receptor beta chains from one specimen sequenced in a study of OX40 agonist ivuxolimab in advanced cancers. Measured with immunoSEQ multiplex PCR; TCRdb has only the in-frame clones, and not every one. Altogether about 46,000 clones are present, approximately 91% being singletons, with the ten largest covering about 12%. The specimen comprised CD4+ or CD8+ T cells sorted from blood, sampled in a trial of the OX40 agonist ivuxolimab. The source is an adult with an advanced solid tumor such as melanoma, head and neck, liver or kidney cancer.

The chain links TRBV5-6 to TRBJ1-1; perhaps TRBD1 as D (6 bases). This CDR3 contains 13 residues. The germline V gene encodes CDR1 SGHDT and CDR2 YYEEEE. Deletions cut 4 bases from V and 7 bases from J, with 14 bases between. The CDR3 DNA sequence: TGTGCCAGCAGCAACACAGGGCATATTGAAGCTTTCTTT. It translates to CASSNTGHIEAFF.

The V call is TRBV21-1, the J call TRBJ2-3. TRBV21-1 is recorded as a pseudogene. This CDR3 has 14 amino acids. CDR3 in amino acids: CAREDRLSVDTQYF. The CDR3 nucleotides read TGTGCCAGAGAGGACCGTTTATCTGTGGATACGCAGTATTTT.

V usage is TRBV30 and J usage is TRBJ1-1; D is undetermined. Germline-derived CDR1 and CDR2 are GTSNPN and SVGIG (reference sequence). The germline V and J ends were trimmed by 5 bases and 4 bases, with 11 bases remaining between them. CDR3 length: 12 amino acids. The CDR3 nucleotides are TGTGCCTGGCGCTGGATTGGCACTGAAGCTTTCTTT. It translates to CAWRWIGTEAFF.

The CDR3 bases are TGTGCCAGCAGTTCTCGGGTGGGGCTCTACACTGAAGCTTTCTTT. It is translated as CASSSRVGLYTEAFF. The chain uses TRBV6-5 and TRBJ1-1; tentative D call: TRBD1 (5 bases). Germline assignment: CDR1 MNHEY and CDR2 SVGAGI. The CDR3 consists of 15 residues. V was shortened by 4 bases and J by 3 bases, with 15 bases between the two germline ends.

J is TRBJ2-7 and V is TRBV19; 15 bases are shared with TRBD2. Germline CDR1 reads LNHDA; CDR2 reads SQIVND (reference sequence). Trimming at V came to 3 bases and at J to 3 bases, leaving 3 bases not matched to a gene. This CDR3 is 16 amino acids long. Written as DNA, the CDR3 is TGTGCCAGTAGTATGGGACTAGCGGGAGGAAACTACGAGCAGTACTTC. Translation: CASSMGLAGGNYEQYF. The complete variable domain, with remaining parts taken from reference TRBV19 and TRBJ2-7, reads DGGITQSPKYLFRKEGQNVTLSCEQNLNHDAMYWYRQDPGQGLRLIYYSQIVNDFQKGDIAEGYSVSREKKESFPLTVTSAQKNPTAFYLCASSMGLAGGNYEQYFGPGTRLTVT.